This note documents a single T cell receptor beta chain sequence. The data are from a study of T cell responses to AZD1222 COVID-19 vaccine. TCRdb's table, derived via immunoSEQ multiplex PCR, lists solely in-frame clones and lacks some. Of 150,000 to 200,000 clones detected, 90% to 95% appear once; the ten largest clones hold 1.5% to 2%. The CDR3 covers 15 residues. J lost 8 bases, V lost 3 bases, and 4 bases had no gene match. Germline V CDR1 and CDR2: SGDLS, YYNGEE. Sequenced here: peripheral blood, sampled on day 0 of AZD1222 vaccination. The chain combines TRBV9 with TRBJ1-6, with 11 bases matching TRBD1. This TCR was sampled from an adult in good health. CDR3 bases: TGTGCCAGCAGCGCCGGGACAGGGGGTTATTCACCCCTCCACTTT. Translated: CASSAGTGGYSPLHF.